Listed below are T cell receptor beta chains from one sample, sequenced in a study of Graves' ophthalmopathy and Graves' hyperthyroidism. TCRdb reprocessed the multiplex PCR reads via MiXCR and lists one record per CDR3 protein. The data contain 1 million to 1.3 million distinct CDR3 sequences, 35% to 40% of them seen just once; the ten biggest clones take up roughly 10%. Sequenced input: peripheral blood or thyroid tissue (not recorded which). These receptors were taken from an adult man with Graves' hyperthyroidism. The CDR3 runs from the conserved cysteine through the conserved F or W. The order of the fields is V gene, clone size, J gene, D gene, CDR3 DNA, CDR3 protein. The D gene is left open where the match is weak. Not all rows give a size; the values are once, few, many and, for expanded clones, a class.

TRBV7-9,NA,TRBJ1-1,NA,TGTGCCAGCAGCAAAGGAGCAGGGAACACTGAAGCTTTCTTT,CASSKGAGNTEAFF
TRBV20-1,few,TRBJ1-1,NA,TGCAGTGCTATTGCGATCCGGGACGGATATTTCACTTTCTTT,CSAIAIRDGYFTFF
TRBV14,few,TRBJ2-7,NA,TGTGCCAGCAGCCAAAGAGGGGTTTTAGCAGACAACGAGCAGTACTTC,CASSQRGVLADNEQYF
TRBV2,NA,TRBJ1-6,NA,TGTGCCAGCAGCTATACAGGGTTGGGGTATTCACCCCTCCACTTT,CASSYTGLGYSPLHF
TRBV10-3,many,TRBJ1-2,NA,TGTGCCATCAGTGACCCGAGGGGGGGAACTGGCTATGGCTACACCTTC,CAISDPRGGTGYGYTF
TRBV7-9,many,TRBJ1-1,NA,TGTGCCAGCAGCTCGGGAACCCCTTCGGCTTTCTTT,CASSSGTPSAFF
TRBV10-3,NA,TRBJ1-2,NA,TGTGCCATCAGTGGGACCGGGGGCGCGAACTATGGCTACACCTTC,CAISGTGGANYGYTF
TRBV25-1,many,TRBJ1-5,NA,TGTGCCAGCACGAAACCAACCGGGGGCAATCAGCCCCAGCATTTT,CASTKPTGGNQPQHF
TRBV12-3/TRBV12-4,NA,TRBJ1-6,TRBD1,TGTGCCAGCAGTTCTATGGCGGGACAGGGGTATTCACCCCTCCACTTT,CASSSMAGQGYSPLHF
TRBV6-2/TRBV6-3,NA,TRBJ2-7,NA,TGTGCCAGCAGCCGGCTTGAATCCTCCGAGCAGTACTTC,CASSRLESSEQYF
TRBV9,NA,TRBJ2-5,NA,TGTGCCAGCAGCGTAGGGATGGGGGCCGGGTCTCTGGAGACCCAGTACTTC,CASSVGMGAGSLETQYF
TRBV10-3,NA,TRBJ2-7,TRBD1,TGTGCCATCAGTTCAGGGACAGAGTCCTACGAGCAGTACTTC,CAISSGTESYEQYF
TRBV5-4,NA,TRBJ1-2,TRBD1,TGTGCCAGCAGCGACCCGGACAGGGAAAGTAACTATGGCTACACCTTC,CASSDPDRESNYGYTF
TRBV10-2,NA,TRBJ2-7,NA,TGTGCCAGCAGTTACTCGATTTTCTCAGCTCAATACGAGCAGTACTTC,CASSYSIFSAQYEQYF
TRBV15,NA,TRBJ2-7,NA,TGTGCCACCAGCAGAGGGGCCCCAGGGTCCGAGCAGTACTTC,CATSRGAPGSEQYF
TRBV9,NA,TRBJ2-7,TRBD1,TGTGCCAGCAGCGTAGCTTCAGGGGGCGCGACCTACGAGCAGTACTTC,CASSVASGGATYEQYF
TRBV25-1,many,TRBJ1-2,NA,TGTGCCAGCAGCGCCGACCCCGGGGTTAACTATGGCTACACCTTC,CASSADPGVNYGYTF
TRBV9,many,TRBJ2-7,NA,TGTGCCAGCAGCGTAGACAGCGCCAGTGCCTACGAGCAGTACTTC,CASSVDSASAYEQYF
TRBV11-1,few,TRBJ2-7,TRBD1,TGTGCCAGCAGGGCGAGACAGGGGCCGATCTACGAGCAGTACTTC,CASRARQGPIYEQYF
TRBV7-2,NA,TRBJ2-2,TRBD1,TGTGCCAGCACGAGGTCGGGACAGGGAAAGACCGGGGAGCTGTTTTTT,CASTRSGQGKTGELFF
TRBV5-5,NA,TRBJ2-7,TRBD1,TGTGCCAGCAGCTTAAGACAGGGGAGCTCCTACGAGCAGTGCTTC,CASSLRQGSSYEQCF
TRBV19,NA,TRBJ1-1,NA,TGTGCCAGTGCGGGACACCACACTGAAGCTTTCTTT,CASAGHHTEAFF
TRBV12-3/TRBV12-4,NA,TRBJ2-7,NA,TGTGCCAGCAGTTCCTCCGGGTGGGGATACGAGCAGTACTTC,CASSSSGWGYEQYF
TRBV15,many,TRBJ2-5,NA,TGTGCCACCGCCCCGACTTTGCAAGAGACCCAGTACTTC,CATAPTLQETQYF
TRBV25-1,NA,TRBJ2-7,NA,TGTGCCAGCAGTGACACGCCCGAGCAGTACTTC,CASSDTPEQYF
TRBV24-1,many,TRBJ2-2,TRBD2,TGTGCCACCAGTGATTTTTCCCTAGCGGGGGTGAACACCGGGGAGCTGTTTTTT,CATSDFSLAGVNTGELFF
TRBV20-1,few,TRBJ2-2,NA,TGCAGTGCTAATCAGAAGGGCACGTACCCCGCGGAGCTGTTTTTT,CSANQKGTYPAELFF
TRBV7-9,many,TRBJ2-5,NA,TGTGCCAGCAGCTTGGGGAGTGTGGGGGAGACCCAGTACTTC,CASSLGSVGETQYF
TRBV29-1,NA,TRBJ1-1,NA,TGCAGCGTTCCCCGGGATGTTTTCTTT,CSVPRDVFF
TRBV7-2,few,TRBJ2-2,NA,TGTGCCAGCAGCAAAACGGCAGAAGCGAACACCGGGGAGCTGTTTTTT,CASSKTAEANTGELFF
TRBV20-1,NA,TRBJ2-7,NA,TGCAGTGCTGGCACTAGCAACTACGAGCAGTACTTC,CSAGTSNYEQYF
TRBV10-3,NA,TRBJ1-5,TRBD1,TGTGCCATCAGCGACGGACAGGGTTTATACCAGCCCCAGCATTTT,CAISDGQGLYQPQHF
TRBV5-4,NA,TRBJ2-3,TRBD2,TGTGCCAGCAGCTTGGTTCCAGCGGGAGGCACAGATACGCAGTATTTT,CASSLVPAGGTDTQYF
TRBV15,NA,TRBJ1-1,TRBD1,TGTGCCACCAGCGCCGGGACAGGGGTCATGAACACTGAAGCTTTCTTT,CATSAGTGVMNTEAFF
TRBV7-8,many,TRBJ1-5,NA,TGTGCCAGCAGTCAAGGTGGGAGTCGGGACCCCCAGCATTTT,CASSQGGSRDPQHF
TRBV4-1,NA,TRBJ1-2,NA,TGCGCCAGCAGCCAAGCTTCAGGGTCTAACTATGGCTACACCTTC,CASSQASGSNYGYTF
TRBV4-1,few,TRBJ1-3,NA,TGCGCCAGCAGCCAAGATTCGGGGACTATATCTGGAAACACCATATATTTT,CASSQDSGTISGNTIYF
TRBV5-1,NA,TRBJ1-5,TRBD1,TGCGCCAGCAGCCCTGGGACAGGGTATCAAGAGACCCAGCATTTT,CASSPGTGYQETQHF
TRBV7-9,few,TRBJ2-7,NA,TGTGCCAGCAGCTTATCCTCGTTGCCGTACGAGCAGTACTTC,CASSLSSLPYEQYF
TRBV19,NA,TRBJ1-5,NA,TGTGCCAGTAGTCCAGAGGACGGAATAAATCAGCCCCAGCATTTT,CASSPEDGINQPQHF
TRBV7-7,many,TRBJ2-2,NA,TGTGCCAGCAGCTTAGAAGGGGATACCGGGGAGCTGTTTTTT,CASSLEGDTGELFF
TRBV4-1,NA,TRBJ1-4,NA,TGCGCCAGCAGCCGGCTTGGGACTAATGAAAAACTGTTTTTT,CASSRLGTNEKLFF
TRBV30,NA,TRBJ2-2,NA,TGTGCCTGGATTAATACTCGATCAGGGGAGCTGTTTTTT,CAWINTRSGELFF
TRBV10-2,NA,TRBJ1-2,TRBD1,TGTGCCAGCAGCTCCTCAGGGAGGCAGGGGGATCATGGCTACACCTTC,CASSSSGRQGDHGYTF
TRBV13,many,TRBJ2-7,TRBD1,TGTGCCAGCAGCCCCCGGACAGGCCGCCCCTACGAGCAGTACTTC,CASSPRTGRPYEQYF
TRBV29-1,NA,TRBJ1-4,TRBD1,TGCAGCAGCTGGACAGGGGGTACTAATGAAAAACTGTTTTTT,CSSWTGGTNEKLFF
TRBV15,NA,TRBJ1-1,NA,TGTGCCACCAGCAGACCCGACCTGAACACTGAAGCTTTCTTT,CATSRPDLNTEAFF
TRBV11-2,few,TRBJ1-1,NA,TGTGCCAGCAGCTTACCGGGGATTGAAGCTTTCTTT,CASSLPGIEAFF
TRBV9,few,TRBJ1-2,NA,TGTGCCAGCAGCGTAGTCGGGGATGCAGACTATGGCTACACCTTC,CASSVVGDADYGYTF
TRBV20-1,many,TRBJ1-5,TRBD1,TGCAGTGCTAGAGATGGCGGGACAGGGAGTCAGCCCCAGCATTTT,CSARDGGTGSQPQHF
TRBV20-1,many,TRBJ1-5,NA,TGCAGTGCCCAGGGACACAGCAATCAGCCCCAGCATTTT,CSAQGHSNQPQHF
TRBV29-1,NA,TRBJ1-2,NA,TGCAGCGTCGCCCCGGGATATGGCTACACCTTC,CSVAPGYGYTF
TRBV20-1,NA,TRBJ2-2,NA,TGCAGTGCTAGAAAGACCGGGGAGCTGTTTTTT,CSARKTGELFF
TRBV12-3/TRBV12-4,many,TRBJ2-5,TRBD2,TGTGCCAGCAGTTCAGCTGGGGAGGGCTCCAGGGAGACCCAGTACTTC,CASSSAGEGSRETQYF
TRBV27,NA,TRBJ2-5,NA,TGTGCCAGCAGTTTAGGTGGGGACGGGCAGGGGACCCAGTACTTC,CASSLGGDGQGTQYF
TRBV6-5,NA,TRBJ2-2,NA,TGTGCCAGCAGTTACTCGATGGGCGACCGGGAGCTGTTTTTT,CASSYSMGDRELFF
TRBV19,few,TRBJ1-5,TRBD1,TGTGCCAGTAGTATGACAGGGCATTTGCCCCAGCATTTT,CASSMTGHLPQHF
TRBV7-9,many,TRBJ2-5,TRBD2,TGTGCCAGCAGCTTCCCCAAGAGCCAGCGGGGGTTCCGGGAGACCCAGTACTTC,CASSFPKSQRGFRETQYF
TRBV20-1,NA,TRBJ1-6,NA,TGCAGTGCCTCGGGACACGAGGGTTCACCCCTCCACTTT,CSASGHEGSPLHF
TRBV29-1,many,TRBJ1-5,NA,TGCAGCGTTGCGGAGGGTGTAGAGCAGCCCCAGCATTTT,CSVAEGVEQPQHF